The 23 T cell receptor beta chains below come from one sample, sequenced in a study of shared clonotypes between healthy human individuals (dated by TCRdb to 2020 to 2022). The library was produced with the immunoSEQ multiplex PCR assay. The source is immuneACCESS, and TCRdb retained only in-frame sequences with V and J called. Part of the clones is not carried over; for the studies checked, unresolved V genes explain less than half of this, and the remainder is unexplained. This sample gives some 680,000 clones in total; around 78% of them show up just once. Together, the top ten hold roughly 1.9% of the sample. The sample comprised memory CD4+ T cells sorted from blood. The cell subset or site label on this specimen signifies: CD45RA-negative fraction. The source is a woman aged 25 to 39 in good health.

The chain couples TRBV11-3 to TRBJ2-2; D may correspond to TRBD1 or TRBD2 (6 bases each). With 5 bases removed from V and 6 bases from J, the gap between germline ends came to 25 bases. In germline, CDR1 is SGHNT, CDR2 YENEEA. This CDR3 comprises 18 residues. In nucleotides, the CDR3 is TGTGCCAGCAGCAATCTGGGGGCGGGACGAGGTCCTCCCGGGGAGCTGTTTTTT. The encoded protein is CASSNLGAGRGPPGELFF.

The genes are TRBV7-2 and TRBJ1-2; D may be TRBD1 (5 bases). The CDR3 is made up of 14 amino acids. V was pared by 0 bases and J by 0 bases, with 5 bases between. Germline V gives CDR1 SGHTA, CDR2 FQGNSA. This CDR3 reads CASSLATANYGYTF. The DNA for the CDR3 is TGTGCCAGCAGCTTAGCGACAGCTAACTATGGCTACACCTTC.

The gene calls are TRBV7-9 and TRBJ1-1; 7 bases map to TRBD1. Looked up from germline, CDR1 is SEHNR and CDR2 is FQNEAQ (reference sequence). The J segment lost 11 bases and the V segment lost 7 bases, leaving 7 bases of the junction unmatched. The CDR3 has 11 residues. The CDR3: CASNPTGSAFF. In DNA, the CDR3 is TGTGCCAGCAACCCGACAGGGAGTGCTTTCTTT.

The rearrangement links TRBV2 to TRBJ2-1, with TRBD2 as a possible D gene (6 bases). V was trimmed by 7 bases and J by 2 bases, leaving 12 bases between them. The CDR3 extends over 14 amino acids. Looked up from germline, CDR1 is SNHLY and CDR2 is FYNNEI. The CDR3 bases are TGTGCCAGCATGGTAGCGGCGGCCTACAATGAGCAGTTCTTC. Residues: CASMVAAAYNEQFF.

Notes on this clone: The same CDR3 can be traced to other DNA sequences in this sample. The chain carries TRBV19 and TRBJ2-3; D gene unclear. The CDR3 consists of 13 residues. The germline V gene encodes CDR1 LNHDA and CDR2 SQIVND (reference sequence). V lost 1 base and J 6 bases, leaving 8 bases between the germline ends. The CDR3 reads CASSIAATDTQYF. The DNA for the CDR3 is TGTGCCAGTAGTATAGCGGCAACGGATACGCAGTATTTT. Filled out from reference TRBV19 and TRBJ2-3, the complete variable domain reads DGGITQSPKYLFRKEGQNVTLSCEQNLNHDAMYWYRQDPGQGLRLIYYSQIVNDFQKGDIAEGYSVSREKKESFPLTVTSAQKNPTAFYLCASSIAATDTQYFGPGTRLTVL.

The chain joins TRBV25-1 to TRBJ2-3, with 15 bases that match TRBD2. This CDR3 spans 18 amino acids. Germline V lookup: CDR1 MGHDK, CDR2 SYGVNS. With V trimmed by 2 bases and J by 4 bases, 7 bases remained unmatched. In DNA form, the CDR3 reads TGTGCCAGCAGTGAAGTGGGACTAGCGGGAGGTAGACCAGATACGCAGTATTTT. Its protein is CASSEVGLAGGRPDTQYF.

This clone was detected a few times. The rearrangement uses TRBV7-2 and TRBJ2-5, with 8 bases identical to TRBD1. The length of the CDR3 is 11 residues. CDR1 is SGHTA and CDR2 is FQGNSA in the germline V gene. J lost 9 bases, V lost 5 bases, and 2 bases had no gene match. CDR3 DNA: TGTGCCAGCAGCCCACAGGGGGCCCAGTACTTC. It translates to CASSPQGAQYF.

Concerning this clone: One junction end disagrees with the germline gene, perhaps due to a read error. The chain employs TRBV7-2 and TRBJ1-5; D perhaps matches TRBD1 (5 bases). The CDR3 loop spans 15 amino acids. CDR1 is SGHTA, CDR2 FQGNSA, per germline. CDR3 DNA: TGTGCCAGCAGCCTAGCCGGGGGGAACAATCAGCCCCAGCATTTT. This sequence encodes CASSLAGGNNQPQHF.

V is TRBV25-1 and J is TRBJ1-4; D unresolved. This CDR3 has 17 residues. The V and J ends lost 2 bases and 3 bases respectively, with 16 bases between them. Germline CDR1 is MGHDK and CDR2 is SYGVNS. The CDR3: CASSELHAGTANEKLFF. In nucleotides, the CDR3 is TGTGCCAGCAGTGAACTCCATGCCGGAACGGCTAATGAAAAACTGTTTTTT.

The gene calls are TRBV2 and TRBJ2-2; no reliable D call. This CDR3 is 14 amino acids long. Germline V CDR1 and CDR2: SNHLY, FYNNEI. Trimming stripped 10 bases from V and 0 bases from J, with 12 bases between. The CDR3 DNA reads as TGTGCCACCTTTCGTGGGGCGAACACCGGGGAGCTGTTTTTT. This gives the protein CATFRGANTGELFF. The whole variable domain, filled in from reference TRBV2 and TRBJ2-2, reads EPEVTQTPSHQVTQMGQEVILRCVPISNHLYFYWYRQILGQKVEFLVSFYNNEISEKSEIFDDQFSVERPDGSNFTLKIRSTKLEDSAMYFCATFRGANTGELFFGEGSRLTVL.

The V call is TRBV5-1, the J call TRBJ2-7, with D hard to call. Per the germline V gene, CDR1 is SGHRS and CDR2 is YFSETQ. The V end lost 6 bases, the J end lost 0 bases, and 16 bases lay between the germline ends. The CDR3 is made up of 15 amino acids. In DNA, the CDR3 is TGCGCCAGCAAGCTTTTCCAGGCGGTCTCCTACGAGCAGTACTTC. This sequence encodes CASKLFQAVSYEQYF.

This clone has a count of ten or more. This CDR3 is also generated by other DNA sequences in the sample. J is TRBJ1-4 and V is TRBV5-1; 8 bases agree with TRBD1. This CDR3 comprises 14 residues. The germline gives CDR1 SGHRS, CDR2 YFSETQ. V was clipped by 0 bases and J by 8 bases; unmatched bases: 3. CDR3 residues: CASSLGDRNEKLFF. DNA of the CDR3: TGCGCCAGCAGCTTGGGGGACAGGAACGAAAAACTGTTTTTT.

The V call is TRBV7-8, the J call TRBJ1-4; TRBD1 matches at 8 bases. The length of the CDR3 is 15 residues. Losses at the gene ends were 5 bases for V and 6 bases for J; bases not matched to a gene: 8. The germline gives CDR1 SGHVS, CDR2 FQNEAQ. This CDR3 reads CASSPPRQGHEKLFF. The CDR3 nucleotides read TGTGCCAGCAGCCCCCCGAGACAGGGGCATGAAAAACTGTTTTTT.

The rearrangement links TRBV28 to TRBJ1-5; the D gene is possibly TRBD1 (6 bases). The CDR3 is 14 amino acids. V lost 7 bases to trimming and J lost 6 bases, with 16 bases between them. The germline CDR1 and CDR2 sequences are MDHEN and SYDVKM. This chain's CDR3 is CASTRGGESQPQHF. The CDR3 nucleotides are TGTGCCAGCACCCGAGGGGGTGAAAGTCAGCCCCAGCATTTT.

The V and J genes are TRBV29-1 and TRBJ1-4; weak D call: TRBD1 (5 bases). The germline gives CDR1 SQVTM, CDR2 ANQGSEA. Between the trimmed V and J ends, which lost 6 bases and 8 bases, there was a span of 19 bases. The CDR3 is 14 amino acids. The CDR3 spells CSVITGPGEEKLFF. The CDR3, as DNA: TGCAGCGTCATAACAGGCCCTGGTGAGGAAAAACTGTTTTTT.

This chain links TRBV9 with TRBJ2-3, with D possibly being TRBD1 (6 bases). There are 14 residues in the CDR3. V was cut by 3 bases and J by 4 bases, with 12 bases left in between. Germline CDR1 reads SGDLS; CDR2 reads YYNGEE. This chain's CDR3 is CASSANTGSDTQYF. The CDR3 nucleotides are TGTGCCAGCAGCGCAAACACAGGGTCAGATACGCAGTATTTT.

The chain recombines TRBV7-3 with TRBJ1-1; D is unresolved. The ends were cut back, 5 bases at V and 5 bases at J, with 12 bases in the middle. CDR3 length: 13 amino acids. Germline loops: CDR1 SGHTA, CDR2 FQGTGA. CDR3 nucleotide sequence: TGTGCCAGCAGCGAGAACAGCCGAACTGAAGCTTTCTTT. Its protein is CASSENSRTEAFF.

The genes are TRBV4-1 and TRBJ2-1, with 7 bases matching TRBD2. Germline CDR1 and CDR2: MGHRA and YSYEKL. CDR3 size: 13 residues. Trimming at V came to 4 bases and at J to 9 bases, leaving 6 bases not matched to a gene. CDR3 loop: CASSPDGGTEQFF. DNA of the CDR3: TGCGCCAGCAGCCCCGACGGGGGGACTGAGCAGTTCTTC.

The V gene is TRBV19, the J gene TRBJ2-1; D unclear. The CDR3 sequence is 15 residues long. CDR1 and CDR2 from the germline V gene are LNHDA and SQIVND (reference sequence). V was cut by 5 bases and J by 5 bases, with 16 bases left in between. The CDR3 bases are TGTGCCAGTAGTCCCCCATCAAAGGCGGACAATGAGCAGTTCTTC. It encodes CASSPPSKADNEQFF.

The chain carries TRBV28 and TRBJ2-2, with 8 bases fitting TRBD1. This CDR3 is built from 15 residues. With 2 bases clipped from V and 5 bases from J, the junction kept 4 bases outside the gene matches. Per germline, CDR1 MDHEN and CDR2 SYDVKM. The CDR3 loop is CASSLPTGGTGELFF. Here the CDR3 DNA reads TGTGCCAGCAGTTTACCAACAGGGGGGACCGGGGAGCTGTTTTTT.

The chain joins TRBV30 to TRBJ2-7, with 8 bases fitting TRBD2. This CDR3 spans 15 amino acids. Trimming at V came to 0 bases and at J to 6 bases, leaving 10 bases not matched to a gene. CDR1 and CDR2 (germline): GTSNPN, SVGIG (reference sequence). CDR3 residues: CAWSVAGVVLGEQYF. DNA for the CDR3: TGTGCCTGGAGTGTAGCGGGAGTAGTCCTCGGCGAGCAGTACTTC.

A word on this clone: The sample contains more than one DNA sequence encoding this CDR3. CDR3 nucleotide sequence: TGTGCCAGCAGTTTAACAGGGGGCGAGCAGTACTTC. Protein sequence: CASSLTGGEQYF. The J gene is TRBJ2-7, the V gene TRBV28, with 8 bases that match TRBD1. The germline CDR1 and CDR2 sequences are MDHEN and SYDVKM. V gave up 2 bases and J gave up 6 bases; unmatched junction bases: 0. The CDR3 totals 12 residues. The full variable domain, completed using reference TRBV28 and TRBJ2-7, is DVKVTQSSRYLVKRTGEKVFLECVQDMDHENMFWYRQDPGLGLRLIYFSYDVKMKEKGDIPEGYSVSREKKERFSLILESASTNQTSMYLCASSLTGGEQYFGPGTRLTVT.

The chain recombines TRBV4-1 with TRBJ2-3, with TRBD2 as a possible D gene (7 bases). Germline V lookup: CDR1 MGHRA, CDR2 YSYEKL. The CDR3 is made up of 15 amino acids. V gave up 1 base and J gave up 6 bases, with 14 bases separating them. CDR3 region: CASSQVGGGVDTQYF. Written as DNA, the CDR3 is TGCGCCAGCAGCCAAGTAGGGGGGGGCGTCGATACGCAGTATTTT.